Ten or more counts support the clone carrying this T cell receptor (beta chain). Its antigen is not identified. Germline V gene lookup returns CDR1 SGHTA and CDR2 FQGTGA. The CDR3 spans 16 residues. With V trimmed by 5 bases and J by 6 bases, 14 bases remained unmatched. Each CDR3 protein is one row after TCRdb ran MiXCR on the reads. The sample shows approximately 500,000 distinct CDR3 sequences, roughly 10% of them seen only once. This record belongs to a study of T cell repertoires in cytomegalovirus infection. The overall study: TCR beta signatures that were public indicated CMV infection and matching HLA type. General study results and limits: Summed public TCR beta family frequency identified CMV carriers bearing the relevant HLA. Dominating the ex vivo response were HLA-C-restricted CMV-specific TCR beta clonotypes.

The sample consisted of PBMCs. The chain employs TRBV7-3 and TRBJ2-3; TRBD1 matches 7 bases. This receptor was obtained from a human donor in good health (CMV status not recorded). Some clones in this sample may be carry-over from other donors' samples. CDR3 bases: TGTGCCAGCAGCCGCCTCACAGGGGTCACGGGGGATACGCAGTATTTT. Protein sequence: CASSRLTGVTGDTQYF.